The 26 T cell receptor beta chains in this list originate from one sample, sequenced in a study of cytomegalovirus exposure and HLA in healthy donors. Repertoires were generated with immunoSEQ multiplex PCR, while TCRdb's copy carries only in-frame clones and drops some. Of some 110,000 clones in the sample, 88% were seen once. The sequencing input was PBMCs. These receptors came from a woman aged 18-29 years in good health and CMV-seropositive.

The chain couples TRBV7-9 to TRBJ1-1; tentatively, D is TRBD1 (6 bases). The CDR3 has 14 amino acids. Looked up from germline, CDR1 is SEHNR and CDR2 is FQNEAQ (reference sequence). Trimming removed 1 base at V and 7 bases at J, with 13 bases between. In DNA form, the CDR3 reads TGTGCCAGCAGCTTAGGGGGGACACCGAATGAAGCTTTCTTT. The encoded protein is CASSLGGTPNEAFF.

The rearrangement links TRBV29-1 to TRBJ1-1; D unresolved. In germline, CDR1 is SQVTM, CDR2 ANQGSEA. The V gene lost 4 bases and the J gene lost 5 bases, with 23 bases spanning the gap. The CDR3 totals 16 residues. This CDR3 reads CSVVASFAPAATEAFF. The CDR3 nucleotides are TGCAGCGTTGTGGCGAGCTTTGCCCCCGCGGCAACTGAAGCTTTCTTT.

V gene TRBV5-5 combines with J gene TRBJ2-7, with 10 bases matching TRBD1. Germline CDR1 is SGHKS and CDR2 is YYEKEE (reference sequence). The ends lost 3 bases at V and 0 bases at J; junction bases unmatched: 3. The CDR3 spans 15 residues. CDR3 in amino acids: CASSWGQGSSYEQYF. The CDR3, as DNA: TGTGCCAGCAGCTGGGGACAGGGGAGCTCCTACGAGCAGTACTTC.

This clone was detected only once. The V gene is TRBV7-9, the J gene TRBJ1-1; D is ambiguous. V lost 4 bases and J 7 bases, leaving 4 bases between the germline ends. The CDR3 sequence is 10 residues long. Germline loops: CDR1 SEHNR, CDR2 FQNEAQ (reference sequence). The DNA for the CDR3 is TGTGCCAGCAGCTCGGTTGAAGCTTTCTTT. Its protein product is CASSSVEAFF. Drawing the rest from reference TRBV7-9 and TRBJ1-1, the complete variable domain is DTGVSQNPRHKITKRGQNVTFRCDPISEHNRLYWYRQTLGQGPEFLTYFQNEAQLEKSRLLSDRFSAERPKGSFSTLEIQRTEQGDSAMYLCASSSVEAFFGQGTRLTVV.

The chain links TRBV7-9 to TRBJ1-4; possible D gene TRBD1, 6 bases. The CDR3 is 15 residues long. Deletions cut 5 bases from V and 8 bases from J, with 18 bases between. Germline-derived CDR1 and CDR2 are SEHNR and FQNEAQ (reference sequence). CDR3 sequence (DNA): TGTGCCAGCAGCCAGGGGACCGTCCTGAGCGAAAAACTGTTTTTT. Translating gives CASSQGTVLSEKLFF.

The chain carries TRBV7-6 and TRBJ2-3, with a weak D call TRBD1 (5 bases). This CDR3 comprises 18 residues. Trimming cost V 0 bases and J 1 base, with 17 bases left between them. CDR1 and CDR2 (germline): SGHVS, FNYEAQ. CDR3 nucleotides: TGTGCCAGCAGCTTAGCGCAGCCCCACAGGCCTGGCACAGATACGCAGTATTTT. Amino acids: CASSLAQPHRPGTDTQYF.

This chain links TRBV18 with TRBJ1-2; a possible D gene is TRBD1 (6 bases). CDR3 length: 15 amino acids. Germline V lookup: CDR1 KGHSH, CDR2 LQKENI. V shed 0 bases and J shed 8 bases, with 16 bases lying between them. CDR3: CASSPPLLSQGGYTF. CDR3 coding DNA: TGTGCCAGCTCACCACCGCTCCTATCACAGGGAGGCTACACCTTC.

This chain joins TRBV6-4 and TRBJ2-2, with D perhaps matching TRBD1 (6 bases). Germline CDR1 MRHNA, CDR2 SNTAGT. V was clipped by 5 bases and J by 5 bases, with 9 bases between them. The CDR3 runs 13 residues. The CDR3 DNA is TGTGCCAGCAGTTCGACAGGAACCGGGGAGCTGTTTTTT. It translates to CASSSTGTGELFF.

The chain joins TRBV5-1 to TRBJ2-3; 11 nucleotides line up with TRBD2. V shed 4 bases and J 0 bases; nucleotides not matched to a gene: 10. This CDR3 comprises 18 residues. CDR1 is SGHRS, CDR2 YFSETQ, per germline. CDR3 bases: TGCGCCAGCAGCCCTAGACTAGCGGGGAGGGGAAGCACAGATACGCAGTATTTT. Protein product: CASSPRLAGRGSTDTQYF.

The chain employs TRBV6-5 and TRBJ2-7, with TRBD1 matching over 9 bases. CDR1 MNHEY and CDR2 SVGAGI come from the germline V gene. V trimming: 5 bases; J trimming: 1 base; junction bases outside the gene matches: 6. The CDR3 sequence is 15 residues long. The CDR3: CASSSGQGISYEQYF. CDR3 DNA sequence: TGTGCCAGCAGTAGTGGACAGGGGATTTCCTACGAGCAGTACTTC.

The V and J genes are TRBV10-3 and TRBJ2-2, with D perhaps matching TRBD1 (5 bases). The length of the CDR3 is 15 residues. V was shortened by 6 bases and J by 9 bases, with 20 bases between the two germline ends. Looked up from germline, CDR1 is ENHRY and CDR2 is SYGVKD. The CDR3 DNA reads as TGTGCCATCAGGGAAGAAGGGGCAGCTGGACGGGAGCTGTTTTTT. Its translation is CAIREEGAAGRELFF.

The V and J genes are TRBV27 and TRBJ2-7, with D tentatively TRBD2 (5 bases). There are 14 residues in the CDR3. Germline-derived CDR1 and CDR2 are MNHEY and SMNVEV (reference sequence). Trimming pared 5 bases from V and 3 bases from J, leaving 14 bases between. In DNA form, the CDR3 reads TGTGCCAGCAGTCTTCGGACGGGAAACTACGAGCAGTACTTC. Its protein product is CASSLRTGNYEQYF.

The rearrangement joins TRBV6-1 to TRBJ2-2; D gene unclear. Per the germline V gene, CDR1 is MNHNS and CDR2 is SASEGT. CDR3 size: 14 residues. V gave up 1 base and J gave up 2 bases, with 5 bases separating them. The CDR3 DNA follows: TGTGCCAGCAGTGAAGGGCCAAACACCGGGGAGCTGTTTTTT. Protein: CASSEGPNTGELFF.

The rearrangement links TRBV5-6 to TRBJ1-5; D is possibly TRBD1 (5 bases). V gave up 3 bases and J gave up 2 bases, with 12 bases separating them. Per the germline V gene, CDR1 is SGHDT and CDR2 is YYEEEE. CDR3 length: 15 residues. The DNA for the CDR3 is TGTGCCAGCAGCTACCAGGGTATGGGCAATCAGCCCCAGCATTTT. Amino acids: CASSYQGMGNQPQHF. The entire variable domain, with the rest obtained from reference TRBV5-6 and TRBJ1-5, is as follows: DAGVTQSPTHLIKTRGQQVTLRCSPKSGHDTVSWYQQALGQGPQFIFQYYEEEERQRGNFPDRFSGHQFPNYSSELNVNALLLGDSALYLCASSYQGMGNQPQHFGDGTRLSIL.

The chain employs TRBV7-6 and TRBJ1-3, with D possibly matching TRBD1 (5 bases). This CDR3 spans 15 amino acids. Germline loops: CDR1 SGHVS, CDR2 FNYEAQ. V was shortened by 7 bases and J by 0 bases, with 13 bases between the two germline ends. CDR3 DNA sequence: TGTGCCAGCACCCTACAGGACGGCTCTGGAAACACCATATATTTT. Translation gives CASTLQDGSGNTIYF. The full variable domain, completed using reference TRBV7-6 and TRBJ1-3, is GAGVSQSPRYKVTKRGQDVALRCDPISGHVSLYWYRQALGQGPEFLTYFNYEAQQDKSGLPNDRFSAERPEGSISTLTIQRTEQRDSAMYRCASTLQDGSGNTIYFGEGSWLTVV.

The V call is TRBV27, the J call TRBJ2-3; 7 bases fit TRBD1. This CDR3 is built from 15 residues. Per the germline V gene, CDR1 is MNHEY and CDR2 is SMNVEV (reference sequence). Unmatched junction bases numbered 6, after V lost 6 bases and J lost 0 bases. CDR3 residues: CASRDRVASTDTQYF. The CDR3, as DNA: TGTGCCAGCAGAGACAGGGTAGCGAGCACAGATACGCAGTATTTT.

The gene calls are TRBV9 and TRBJ1-1; possibly TRBD1 for D (6 bases). CDR3 length: 15 residues. Trimming left V 1 base short and J 1 base short, with 11 bases between. In germline, CDR1 is SGDLS, CDR2 YYNGEE. CDR3 bases: TGTGCCAGCAGCGTATCAGGGACACAGAACACTGAAGCTTTCTTT. Translated, it gives CASSVSGTQNTEAFF.

The genes are TRBV4-3 and TRBJ1-6, with 7 bases that match TRBD1. Per germline, CDR1 LGHNA and CDR2 YSLEER. With V trimmed by 1 base and J by 4 bases, 1 base remained unmatched. The CDR3 totals 15 residues. The CDR3 protein is CASSQGGQYNSPLHF. CDR3 bases: TGCGCCAGCAGCCAAGGGGGACAGTATAATTCACCCCTCCACTTT.

The rearrangement joins TRBV6-1 to TRBJ1-1; D is perhaps TRBD1 (5 bases). Germline CDR1 is MNHNS and CDR2 is SASEGT. The CDR3 length is 12 residues. The germline V and J ends were trimmed by 7 bases and 8 bases, with 14 bases remaining between them. CDR3: CASTYGGGEAFF. The CDR3 coding sequence is TGTGCCAGCACCTATGGGGGAGGGGAAGCTTTCTTT.

The rearrangement links TRBV28 to TRBJ1-2, with D unresolved. Germline CDR1 MDHEN, CDR2 SYDVKM. Trimming pared 9 bases from V and 2 bases from J, leaving 19 bases between. CDR3 length: 15 residues. The CDR3, as DNA: TGTGCCAGTTCCTTTATGGGCAGGAACAACTATGGCTACACCTTC. It specifies CASSFMGRNNYGYTF.

The chain joins TRBV15 to TRBJ2-6; unclear D gene. This CDR3 comprises 16 residues. V lost 0 bases to trimming and J lost 0 bases, with 6 bases between them. Looked up from germline, CDR1 is LNHNV and CDR2 is YYDKDF (reference sequence). The CDR3 nucleotides read TGTGCCACCAGCAGAGATACGGGCTCTGGGGCCAACGTCCTGACTTTC. Translation gives CATSRDTGSGANVLTF.

The J gene is TRBJ2-5, the V gene TRBV11-2, with TRBD2 matching over 10 bases. This CDR3 comprises 16 residues. V shed 5 bases, J shed 0 bases, and the junction held 6 bases outside the gene matches. The V gene's germline CDR1 is SGHAT and CDR2 FQNNGV. CDR3 bases: TGTGCCAGCAGCCTTGGACTAGCGGCGTACCAAGAGACCCAGTACTTC. Its protein product is CASSLGLAAYQETQYF.

The V and J genes are TRBV27 and TRBJ2-3; 8 positions match TRBD2. V was clipped by 4 bases and J by 3 bases; unmatched bases: 15. Germline loops: CDR1 MNHEY, CDR2 SMNVEV (reference sequence). The CDR3 runs 18 residues. The CDR3 nucleotides read TGTGCCAGCAGTTCGCACCCCACGGGGGGGGCTCGGACAGATACGCAGTATTTT. Its protein product is CASSSHPTGGARTDTQYF.

The CDR3 loop is CASSQEIAGAYDEQFF. CDR3 bases: TGCGCCAGCAGCCAAGAAATAGCGGGAGCTTACGATGAGCAGTTCTTC. The V and J genes are TRBV4-1 and TRBJ2-1, with 9 bases identical to TRBD2. V lost 0 bases to trimming and J lost 8 bases; unmatched junction nucleotides: 8. The germline CDR1 and CDR2 sequences are MGHRA and YSYEKL. This CDR3 has 16 amino acids.

V gene TRBV30 combines with J gene TRBJ1-5, with D uncertain. CDR1 and CDR2 from the germline V gene are GTSNPN and SVGIG (reference sequence). This CDR3 region has 12 residues. Trimming shortened V by 3 bases and J by 7 bases, and 10 bases separated the two germline ends. The CDR3 protein is CAWRRVEQPQHF. Written as DNA, the CDR3 is TGTGCCTGGAGACGGGTTGAACAGCCCCAGCATTTT.

The rearrangement joins TRBV9 to TRBJ1-4; D uncertain. This CDR3 is built from 15 residues. Per the germline V gene, CDR1 is SGDLS and CDR2 is YYNGEE. The V and J ends lost 1 base and 3 bases respectively, with 10 bases between them. The DNA for the CDR3 is TGTGCCAGCAGCGTAACAGCATCACCTAATGAAAAACTGTTTTTT. It codes for CASSVTASPNEKLFF.